The 13 T cell receptor beta chains presented below share a single source sample, sequenced in a study of T cells in Graves' hyperthyroidism and ophthalmopathy (dated by TCRdb to about 2019). Libraries were built with multiplex PCR. This sample was sequenced with an Illumina HiSeq 2000. The TCR beta CDR3 regions were amplified from RNA transcripts. The first round of RT-PCR for the TCR CDR3 was performed with the HTBI primer set and the Qiagen OneStep RT-PCR kit. Using fastp at Q25 and MiXCR, TCRdb reprocessed the public reads and kept productive beta chains. Every entry covers one CDR3 protein and lists the most common genes and DNA from its rows. This sample lists 540,000 or so distinct CDR3 sequences; 15% to 19% were detected once. Of the sample, approximately 7.4% falls within the top ten clones. Material: blood. All receptors come from a woman under 40 with Graves' hyperthyroidism.

This clonotype was seen ten or more times. This sequence joins TRBV5-1 and TRBJ2-5; D gene unclear. In germline, CDR1 is SGHRS, CDR2 YFSETQ. The CDR3 contains 13 residues. V gave up 1 base and J gave up 0 bases, with 4 bases separating them. Here the CDR3 reads CASSLSHQETQYF. In DNA form, the CDR3 reads TGCGCCAGCAGCTTGTCTCACCAAGAGACCCAGTACTTC.

This clonotype was found many times. The chain carries TRBV20-1 and TRBJ2-7; TRBD1 matches at 8 bases. CDR3 length: 12 residues. Germline CDR1 and CDR2: DFQATT and SNEGSKA (reference sequence). After removal of 5 bases from V and 3 bases from J, the junction contained 3 bases not matched to a gene. The CDR3 nucleotides read TGCAGTGCTCTGGACAGGGTCTACGAGCAGTACTTC. As protein: CSALDRVYEQYF.

The chain couples TRBV5-1 to TRBJ2-2; tentative D call: TRBD1 (5 bases). Germline values: CDR1 SGHRS, CDR2 YFSETQ. The CDR3 covers 14 residues. V shed 1 base and J shed 7 bases, with 11 bases lying between them. In DNA, the CDR3 is TGCGCCAGCAGCTTGTCGCAGGGCGGCGGGGAGCTGTTTTTT. Protein product: CASSLSQGGGELFF.

This clonotype has a count of ten or more. V usage is TRBV15 and J usage is TRBJ2-7, with a weak D call TRBD1 (6 bases). Germline values: CDR1 LNHNV, CDR2 YYDKDF (reference sequence). The V end lost 0 bases, the J end lost 3 bases, and 15 bases lay between the germline ends. The CDR3 sequence is 16 residues long. CDR3 in amino acids: CATSRDTATGSYEQYF. CDR3 DNA: TGTGCCACCAGCAGAGATACAGCTACAGGGAGCTACGAGCAGTACTTC. The full variable domain, with the rest looked up from reference TRBV15 and TRBJ2-7, is DAMVIQNPRYQVTQFGKPVTLSCSQTLNHNVMYWYQQKSSQAPKLLFHYYDKDFNNEADTPDNFQSRRPNTSFCFLDIRSPGLGDTAMYLCATSRDTATGSYEQYFGPGTRLTVT.

This clonotype came up many times. The chain combines TRBV12-3 or TRBV12-4 with TRBJ2-1; 10 bases align to TRBD2. This CDR3 comprises 15 residues. V trimming: 7 bases; J trimming: 5 bases; junction bases outside the gene matches: 8. For the CDR3, the DNA is TGTGCCAGCACTTATCTCCTAGCGGGAGACAATGAGCAGTTCTTC. Translating it yields CASTYLLAGDNEQFF.

This clonotype was seen repeatedly, ten times or more. The chain combines TRBV12-3 or TRBV12-4 with TRBJ2-7; perhaps TRBD2 as D (6 bases). The CDR3 runs to 15 residues. V lost 9 bases to trimming and J lost 3 bases, with 21 bases between them. CDR3 sequence (DNA): TGTGCCAGTCAATACGGCGGCGGGGTGGGCTACGAGCAGTACTTC. Translated, it gives CASQYGGGVGYEQYF.

The gene calls are TRBV7-9 and TRBJ2-1; D remains ambiguous. This CDR3 is built from 13 residues. Deletions cut 2 bases from V and 6 bases from J, with 8 bases between. Germline V gene sequence: CDR1 SEHNR, CDR2 FQNEAQ (reference sequence). CDR3 residues: CASSLWVSNEQFF. The DNA for the CDR3 is TGTGCCAGCAGCTTATGGGTGTCCAATGAGCAGTTCTTC.

This clonotype was counted ten times or more. This sequence joins TRBV5-6 and TRBJ1-5; D possibly corresponds to TRBD1 (5 bases). Trimming left V 4 bases short and J 1 base short, with 12 bases between. The CDR3 runs to 15 residues. Germline values: CDR1 SGHDT, CDR2 YYEEEE. CDR3: CASSEGAASNQPQHF. DNA for the CDR3: TGTGCCAGCAGCGAAGGGGCCGCGAGCAATCAGCCCCAGCATTTT.

This clonotype was observed many times. The V gene is TRBV20-1, the J gene TRBJ1-2, with TRBD1 matching 10 bases. This CDR3 region has 13 residues. Trimming removed 5 bases from V and 8 bases from J; junction bases left unmatched: 8. Germline V CDR1 and CDR2: DFQATT, SNEGSKA (reference sequence). The CDR3 nucleotides are TGCAGTGCTGAGGACAGGGGGGAAGGAGGCTACACCTTC. Translation gives CSAEDRGEGGYTF.

The J gene is TRBJ2-7, the V gene TRBV6-2 or TRBV6-3; 9 positions match TRBD1. With V trimmed by 6 bases and J by 3 bases, 6 bases remained unmatched. Germline V gives CDR1 MNHEY, CDR2 SVGEGT. The length of the CDR3 is 14 residues. The CDR3 coding sequence is TGTGCCAGCAGAGATACAGGGGGCGTCTACGAGCAGTACTTC. Amino acid sequence: CASRDTGGVYEQYF.

The sample holds many counts of this clonotype. The chain has TRBV5-1 and TRBJ2-7, with D tentatively TRBD1 (5 bases). Trimming took 5 bases from V and 2 from J, leaving 14 bases between them. The CDR3 has 14 amino acids. Germline CDR1 SGHRS, CDR2 YFSETQ. CDR3 nucleotides: TGCGCCAGCAGTCATCTGGACAATCCCTACGAGCAGTACTTC. It is translated as CASSHLDNPYEQYF.

This clonotype was recorded at least ten times. The rearrangement joins TRBV4-1 to TRBJ2-7, with a weak D call TRBD1 (5 bases). V lost 0 bases and J 6 bases, leaving 15 bases between the germline ends. There are 15 residues in the CDR3. Per the germline V gene, CDR1 is MGHRA and CDR2 is YSYEKL. The CDR3 sequence is CASSQDGRVGGEQYF. In DNA, the CDR3 is TGCGCCAGCAGCCAAGACGGCAGGGTGGGTGGCGAGCAGTACTTC.

The chain couples TRBV5-1 to TRBJ1-1; D not certain. The CDR3 has 14 residues. Germline lookup yields CDR1 SGHRS and CDR2 YFSETQ. V gave up 0 bases and J gave up 3 bases, with 9 bases separating them. CDR3 in DNA: TGCGCCAGCAGCTTGGTCGGGAGCGACACTGAAGCTTTCTTT. It encodes CASSLVGSDTEAFF.